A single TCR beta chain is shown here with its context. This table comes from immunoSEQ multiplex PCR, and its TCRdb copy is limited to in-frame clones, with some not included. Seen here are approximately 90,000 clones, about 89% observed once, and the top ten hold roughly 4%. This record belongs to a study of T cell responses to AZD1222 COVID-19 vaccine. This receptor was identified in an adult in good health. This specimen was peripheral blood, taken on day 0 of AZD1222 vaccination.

CDR3 nucleotides: TGCGCCAGCAGCTTGACAGGGTACAATGAGCAGTTCTTC. It yields the protein CASSLTGYNEQFF. The chain combines TRBV5-1 with TRBJ2-1; D is perhaps TRBD1 (6 bases). Germline-derived CDR1 and CDR2 are SGHRS and YFSETQ. The germline V and J ends were trimmed by 1 base and 4 bases, with 6 bases remaining between them. CDR3 size: 13 residues.